The clone carrying this TCR beta chain has a handful of counts. What it recognizes is unknown. Stated treatment: roughly 19 received Ad26.COV2.S at low or high dose, single or two shots; 5 received placebo; per-sample allocation not given. Sample collection was performed on day 63 after the first vaccine or placebo injection. Clones were read by immunoSEQ multiplex PCR, and TCRdb kept only the in-frame ones, dropping some. This sample has hundreds of thousands of clones; more than 80% occur once, and the top ten carry about 1.5%. This sample was taken from a study of Ad26.COV2.S vaccination and SARS-CoV-2 variants. About the study: The study gave Ad26.COV2.S intramuscularly, once or twice 56 days apart. Regarding the study as a whole: Measurements of TCR breadth and depth may have given underestimates of the total T cell responses. Vaccine and placebo groups showed comparable non-spike TCR breadth.

Trimming shortened V by 2 bases and J by 2 bases, and 6 bases separated the two germline ends. The CDR3 length is 13 residues. CDR1 MRHNA and CDR2 SNTAGT come from the germline V gene. The source of this sequence is a person aged 18 to 65 who received the Ad26.COV2.S COVID-19 vaccine or a placebo. Sequencing used peripheral blood, obtained in a trial of Ad26.COV2.S vaccine versus placebo. V usage is TRBV6-4 and J usage is TRBJ1-1; D may be TRBD1 (5 bases). CDR3 amino acids: CASSDRDNTEAFF. The CDR3 nucleotides read TGTGCCAGCAGTGACCGGGACAACACTGAAGCTTTCTTT.